Shown below are 31 T cell receptor beta chains from a single sample sequenced in a study of OX40 agonist ivuxolimab in advanced cancers. This table comes from immunoSEQ multiplex PCR, and its TCRdb copy is limited to in-frame clones, with some not included. The sample has tens of thousands of clones; 75% to 85% are singletons. The specimen comprised CD4+ or CD8+ T cells sorted from blood, sampled in a trial of the OX40 agonist ivuxolimab. The source of these receptors is an adult with an advanced solid tumor such as melanoma, head and neck, liver or kidney cancer.

V is TRBV2 and J is TRBJ1-1; the D is unclear. Germline CDR1 SNHLY, CDR2 FYNNEI. The CDR3 runs to 13 residues. V was clipped by 8 bases and J by 1 base, with 11 bases between them. CDR3 sequence: CASLWEGNTEAFF. CDR3 sequence (DNA): TGTGCCAGCCTATGGGAGGGGAACACTGAAGCTTTCTTT.

The gene calls are TRBV11-2 and TRBJ1-5, with D maybe TRBD1 (6 bases). The CDR3 loop spans 19 amino acids. Germline V gene data show CDR1 as SGHAT and CDR2 as FQNNGV. Trimming took 0 bases from V and 1 from J, leaving 19 bases between them. The CDR3 protein is CASSLEGFSRTASNQPQHF. The CDR3 DNA sequence: TGTGCCAGCAGCTTAGAAGGGTTTTCAAGGACAGCAAGCAATCAGCCCCAGCATTTT.

The rearrangement joins TRBV18 to TRBJ2-7; TRBD1 or TRBD2 may be the D gene (5 bases each). Germline V gene lookup returns CDR1 KGHSH and CDR2 LQKENI. This CDR3 region has 15 residues. Trimming pared 2 bases from V and 0 bases from J, leaving 11 bases between. CDR3 nucleotide sequence: TGTGCCAGCTCACCATTGTCTGGGACCTCCTACGAGCAGTACTTC. Amino acid sequence: CASSPLSGTSYEQYF.

This chain uses TRBV7-2 with TRBJ1-6, with D maybe TRBD1 (5 bases). Trimming stripped 1 base from V and 8 bases from J, with 6 bases between. Germline loops: CDR1 SGHTA, CDR2 FQGNSA. The CDR3 contains 13 residues. The CDR3 sequence is CASSLEGDSPLHF. In DNA form, the CDR3 reads TGTGCCAGCAGCTTAGAAGGGGATTCACCCCTCCACTTT.

The chain carries TRBV30 and TRBJ2-4; D may correspond to TRBD1 or TRBD2 (5 bases each). Trimming stripped 1 base from V and 7 bases from J, with 11 bases between. Germline CDR1 and CDR2: GTSNPN and SVGIG (reference sequence). The CDR3 covers 13 residues. The CDR3 DNA reads as TGTGCCTGGAGTGAAGAGGGACCCAACATTCAGTACTTC. Translating gives CAWSEEGPNIQYF.

The V gene is TRBV19, the J gene TRBJ1-2, with D perhaps matching TRBD1 (5 bases). Germline-derived CDR1 and CDR2 are LNHDA and SQIVND (reference sequence). V was clipped by 6 bases and J by 4 bases, with 18 bases between them. The CDR3 spans 15 residues. CDR3 coding DNA: TGTGCCAGTAGCACACCCTTGACAGCCCTCTATGGCTACACCTTC. This sequence encodes CASSTPLTALYGYTF.

This chain connects TRBV30 to TRBJ2-3; 7 nucleotides agree with TRBD2. The CDR3 sequence is 13 residues long. V was clipped by 4 bases and J by 4 bases; unmatched bases: 5. From germline, CDR1 is GTSNPN and CDR2 SVGIG (reference sequence). CDR3 coding DNA: TGTGCCTGGACGGCTAGCGGCGCAGATACGCAGTATTTT. Translated, it gives CAWTASGADTQYF.

Relative to its sample, this clone is medium-sized (0.01 to 0.1%). The chain links TRBV2 to TRBJ1-2; 7 bases are a match to TRBD1. Germline CDR1 and CDR2: SNHLY and FYNNEI. The CDR3 has 17 amino acids. The junction had 14 bases not matched to a gene; V was cut back by 4 bases and J by 3 bases. CDR3 in DNA: TGTGCCAGCAGTGCTACGAACCGGGACAGCCTATACTATGGCTACACCTTC. Translated, it gives CASSATNRDSLYYGYTF.

The chain recombines TRBV4-2 with TRBJ2-3; unclear D gene. Deletions cut 2 bases from V and 1 base from J, with 13 bases between. Germline V CDR1 and CDR2: LGHNA, YNFKEQ. CDR3 length: 16 residues. Here the CDR3 reads CASSQQASFGTDTQYF. The CDR3 region has the DNA TGTGCCAGCAGCCAACAGGCGTCTTTCGGCACAGATACGCAGTATTTT.

This clone appeared a single time. The J gene is TRBJ2-1, the V gene TRBV4-1; D may be TRBD1 (6 bases). The length of the CDR3 is 15 residues. The V gene lost 1 base and the J gene lost 7 bases, with 14 bases spanning the gap. Looked up from germline, CDR1 is MGHRA and CDR2 is YSYEKL. This CDR3 reads CASSQGDRRGNEQFF. DNA for the CDR3: TGCGCCAGCAGCCAAGGAGACAGGAGAGGGAATGAGCAGTTCTTC.

This clone was observed once. This rearrangement joins TRBV7-2 to TRBJ2-7, with D unresolved. Deletions cut 3 bases from V and 3 bases from J, with 15 bases between. From germline, CDR1 is SGHTA and CDR2 FQGNSA. The CDR3 extends over 15 amino acids. Here the CDR3 reads CASSFLGPRGYEQYF. CDR3 bases: TGTGCCAGCAGCTTCCTAGGGCCCCGAGGCTACGAGCAGTACTTC.

The chain employs TRBV25-1 and TRBJ2-5; D is undetermined. Per the germline V gene, CDR1 is MGHDK and CDR2 is SYGVNS. With 7 bases removed from V and 5 bases from J, the gap between germline ends came to 17 bases. The CDR3 contains 14 residues. CDR3 sequence: CASTPNQPKETQYF. CDR3 bases: TGTGCCAGCACCCCCAACCAGCCGAAGGAGACCCAGTACTTC. The variable domain in full, completed from reference TRBV25-1 and TRBJ2-5, reads EADIYQTPRYLVIGTGKKITLECSQTMGHDKMYWYQQDPGMELHLIHYSYGVNSTEKGDLSSESTVSRIRTEHFPLTLESARPSHTSQYLCASTPNQPKETQYFGPGTRLLVL.

This chain joins TRBV5-1 and TRBJ1-2, with TRBD1 as a possible D gene (6 bases). Per germline, CDR1 SGHRS and CDR2 YFSETQ. Trimming pared 0 bases from V and 7 bases from J, leaving 22 bases between. The CDR3 is 17 residues long. The CDR3 loop is CASSLGVETGHFGGYTF. The CDR3 DNA reads TGCGCCAGCAGCTTGGGAGTCGAGACAGGACATTTTGGTGGCTACACCTTC.

The V call is TRBV11-2, the J call TRBJ2-5; D uncertain. This CDR3 has 17 amino acids. V was shortened by 0 bases and J by 2 bases, with 16 bases between the two germline ends. From germline, CDR1 is SGHAT and CDR2 FQNNGV. The CDR3 region has the DNA TGTGCCAGCAGCTTAGATCAATTCACGGTGGGGCAAGAGACCCAGTACTTC. Its translation: CASSLDQFTVGQETQYF.

V usage is TRBV6-5 and J usage is TRBJ1-1; 8 bases are shared with TRBD1. Germline-derived CDR1 and CDR2 are MNHEY and SVGAGI. V lost 9 bases, J lost 3 bases, and 6 bases stayed unmatched. CDR3 length equals 13 residues. The CDR3 loop is CASRQGPHTEAFF. The CDR3 DNA is TGTGCCAGTCGACAGGGGCCCCACACTGAAGCTTTCTTT.

This rearrangement joins TRBV27 to TRBJ1-5, with a tentative D call TRBD1 (5 bases). The V gene's germline CDR1 is MNHEY and CDR2 SMNVEV (reference sequence). The germline V and J ends were trimmed by 9 bases and 9 bases, with 9 bases remaining between them. CDR3 length: 10 residues. As DNA, the CDR3 is TGTGCCAGACGGGGGGGGCCCCAGCATTTT. This gives the protein CARRGGPQHF.

There are a few counts of this clone. The chain joins TRBV30 to TRBJ1-6; possible D gene TRBD1, 5 bases. The ends were cut back, 3 bases at V and 14 bases at J, with 14 bases in the middle. Per the germline V gene, CDR1 is GTSNPN and CDR2 is SVGIG (reference sequence). CDR3 size: 12 residues. CDR3 DNA sequence: TGTGCCTGGAGCGGAACCGGGACCTCCCTCCACTTT. Its translation: CAWSGTGTSLHF. The full variable domain, in which reference TRBV30 and TRBJ1-6 provide the parts outside the CDR3, is SQTIHQWPATLVQPVGSPLSLECTVEGTSNPNLYWYRQAAGRGLQLLFYSVGIGQISSEVPQNLSASRPQDRQFILSSKKLLLSDSGFYLCAWSGTGTSLHFGNGTRLTVT.

This sequence joins TRBV4-3 and TRBJ1-4; TRBD1 matches 7 bases. V trimming: 0 bases; J trimming: 7 bases; junction bases outside the gene matches: 8. The CDR3 has 16 amino acids. Germline assignment: CDR1 LGHNA and CDR2 YSLEER. CDR3 region: CASSQDTGTVGEKLFF. For the CDR3, the DNA is TGCGCCAGCAGCCAAGATACCGGGACAGTGGGTGAAAAACTGTTTTTT.

V usage is TRBV4-1 and J usage is TRBJ2-3, with a weak D call TRBD2 (5 bases). The CDR3 spans 17 residues. The ends were cut back, 0 bases at V and 0 bases at J, with 13 bases in the middle. The germline V gene has CDR1 MGHRA and CDR2 YSYEKL. The CDR3 here is CASSQDPGIDSTDTQYF. DNA of the CDR3: TGCGCCAGCAGCCAAGATCCGGGAATCGATAGCACAGATACGCAGTATTTT.

This clone was seen only once. The rearrangement uses TRBV6-6 and TRBJ1-1; 10 bases agree with TRBD1. Germline loops: CDR1 MNHNY, CDR2 SVGAGI (reference sequence). This CDR3 has 12 residues. Trimming at V came to 6 bases and at J to 9 bases, leaving 4 bases not matched to a gene. This CDR3 is CASRPGQGKAFF. CDR3 DNA sequence: TGTGCCAGCAGGCCGGGACAGGGGAAAGCTTTCTTT.

V is TRBV11-2 and J is TRBJ2-3; 7 positions match TRBD1. The CDR3 sequence is 13 residues long. CDR1 and CDR2 (germline): SGHAT, FQNNGV. The V and J ends lost 5 bases and 4 bases, in that order; junction bases with no gene match: 3. The CDR3 sequence: CASSLGGSDTQYF. Written as DNA, the CDR3 is TGTGCCAGCAGCCTAGGGGGCTCAGATACGCAGTATTTT.

The J gene is TRBJ2-1, the V gene TRBV25-1; D is unclear. The CDR3 covers 14 residues. The V end lost 6 bases, the J end lost 5 bases, and 14 bases lay between the germline ends. CDR1 MGHDK and CDR2 SYGVNS come from the germline V gene. The CDR3 DNA is TGTGCCAGCAGCGGTGTGACACCGGACAATGAGCAGTTCTTC. Translating gives CASSGVTPDNEQFF.

The chain carries TRBV15 and TRBJ2-3; D perhaps matches TRBD1 (5 bases). The CDR3 is 15 residues long. From germline, CDR1 is LNHNV and CDR2 YYDKDF (reference sequence). Trimming removed 0 bases at V and 1 base at J, with 8 bases between. The CDR3 is CATSRDRQRTDTQYF. As DNA, the CDR3 is TGTGCCACCAGCAGAGATCGACAGCGCACAGATACGCAGTATTTT.

The rearrangement joins TRBV18 to TRBJ2-5; D ambiguous. Per germline, CDR1 KGHSH and CDR2 LQKENI. The CDR3 has 13 amino acids. V shed 4 bases and J shed 3 bases, with 9 bases lying between them. Written as DNA, the CDR3 is TGTGCCAGCTCACGTGGCAGCAAAGAGACCCAGTACTTC. Amino acid sequence: CASSRGSKETQYF.

CDR3 protein: CASSLLEQGAEAFF. The CDR3 DNA reads as TGCGCCAGCAGCCTCCTGGAACAGGGGGCTGAAGCTTTCTTT. This rearrangement joins TRBV4-3 to TRBJ1-1; 8 nucleotides match TRBD1. The germline V gene encodes CDR1 LGHNA and CDR2 YSLEER. This CDR3 has 14 residues. V shed 4 bases and J 6 bases; nucleotides not matched to a gene: 7.

The gene calls are TRBV4-3 and TRBJ1-4; a possible D gene is TRBD1 (6 bases). V lost 1 base and J 8 bases, leaving 20 bases between the germline ends. The germline gives CDR1 LGHNA, CDR2 YSLEER. This CDR3 has 17 residues. Here the CDR3 DNA reads TGCGCCAGCAGCCAAGTCGGAGCAGGGGTATATCGAGAAAAACTGTTTTTT. Its translation is CASSQVGAGVYREKLFF.

The V gene is TRBV19, the J gene TRBJ2-2, with D perhaps matching TRBD1 or TRBD2 (5 bases each). Deletions cut 8 bases from V and 6 bases from J, with 16 bases between. The CDR3 runs to 14 residues. The germline V gene has CDR1 LNHDA and CDR2 SQIVND (reference sequence). The CDR3 sequence is CASYAEGSAGELFF. The CDR3 DNA reads TGTGCCAGTTACGCTGAGGGGTCTGCCGGGGAGCTGTTTTTT.

This clone has more than one count but fewer than ten. The chain joins TRBV30 to TRBJ1-4; no firm D call. V lost 2 bases to trimming and J lost 10 bases, with 14 bases between them. Germline-derived CDR1 and CDR2 are GTSNPN and SVGIG (reference sequence). The CDR3 runs to 13 residues. The CDR3 sequence: CAWSLRSSPKLFF. In DNA, the CDR3 is TGTGCCTGGAGTTTGAGAAGCTCCCCAAAACTGTTTTTT.

By share of the sample, this clone is medium-sized. The genes are TRBV27 and TRBJ1-2, with D maybe TRBD1 (5 bases). Germline assignment: CDR1 MNHEY and CDR2 SMNVEV (reference sequence). This CDR3 has 11 amino acids. With 8 bases removed from V and 6 bases from J, the gap between germline ends came to 10 bases. The CDR3: CASCIGDGYTF. The CDR3 DNA is TGTGCCAGCTGTATAGGGGATGGCTACACCTTC.

This clone was counted a few times. The chain carries TRBV28 and TRBJ1-2; D possibly corresponds to TRBD1 (5 bases). V was cut by 5 bases and J by 0 bases, with 10 bases left in between. Germline values: CDR1 MDHEN, CDR2 SYDVKM. This CDR3 has 14 amino acids. The CDR3 reads CASSIEGANYGYTF. CDR3 DNA sequence: TGTGCCAGCAGTATTGAAGGGGCTAACTATGGCTACACCTTC.

This chain links TRBV6-9 with TRBJ1-6, with D possibly being TRBD1 (5 bases). CDR3 length: 13 amino acids. Germline lookup yields CDR1 MNHGY and CDR2 SVAAGI. Trimming removed 6 bases from V and 10 bases from J, with 13 bases in between. CDR3 bases: TGTGCCAGCAGCTCCCTGGACACCTCACCCCTCCACTTT. Translation gives CASSSLDTSPLHF.